The 4 T cell receptor beta chains below come from one sample, sequenced in a study of T-cell reconstitution after alpha-beta-depleted transplantation in children. A library of TCRbeta sequences, prepared with unique molecular identifiers, was generated. MiXCR, run by TCRdb on the PCR reads, gives a single entry per CDR3 protein. The sample has approximately 300,000 distinct CDR3 sequences, around 10% seen once. This material consisted of PBMCs, taken before TCRalphabeta/CD19-depleted stem cell transplant. Source of these receptors: a boy less than two years old with acute myeloid leukemia, due to receive a stem cell transplant.

This clonotype was detected many times. The V gene is TRBV6-5, the J gene TRBJ2-1, with a possible D match to TRBD1 (6 bases). Germline CDR1 is MNHEY and CDR2 is SVGAGI. There are 14 residues in the CDR3. Trimming stripped 2 bases from V and 8 bases from J, with 13 bases between. The CDR3 is CASSYATGNDEQFF. The CDR3 DNA reads as TGTGCCAGCAGTTACGCAACAGGGAACGATGAGCAGTTCTTC.

This clonotype has a count of ten or more. The chain is built from TRBV4-2 and TRBJ1-4; 7 bases map to TRBD1. In germline, CDR1 is LGHNA, CDR2 YNFKEQ. Unmatched junction bases numbered 6, after V lost 2 bases and J lost 0 bases. This CDR3 is 17 amino acids long. CDR3 sequence reads: CASSQYTGEATNEKLFF. DNA of the CDR3: TGTGCCAGCAGCCAATATACAGGGGAGGCAACTAATGAAAAACTGTTTTTT.

This chain joins TRBV5-8 and TRBJ2-1; the D is unclear. V shed 3 bases and J shed 7 bases, with 11 bases lying between them. Germline assignment: CDR1 SGHTS and CDR2 YDEGEE. CDR3 length equals 13 residues. The CDR3 region has the DNA TGTGCCAGCAGCTCCCCTCCCATGAATGAGCAGTTCTTC. This codes for CASSSPPMNEQFF.

The chain's CDR3 is CASSLGLAGGWSYNEQFF. Written as DNA, the CDR3 is TGCGCCAGCAGCTTGGGACTAGCGGGGGGCTGGTCCTACAATGAGCAGTTCTTC. The chain uses TRBV5-1 and TRBJ2-1; 13 positions agree with TRBD2. The junction had 4 bases not matched to a gene; V was cut back by 0 bases and J by 1 base. Germline V CDR1 and CDR2: SGHRS, YFSETQ. There are 18 residues in the CDR3.